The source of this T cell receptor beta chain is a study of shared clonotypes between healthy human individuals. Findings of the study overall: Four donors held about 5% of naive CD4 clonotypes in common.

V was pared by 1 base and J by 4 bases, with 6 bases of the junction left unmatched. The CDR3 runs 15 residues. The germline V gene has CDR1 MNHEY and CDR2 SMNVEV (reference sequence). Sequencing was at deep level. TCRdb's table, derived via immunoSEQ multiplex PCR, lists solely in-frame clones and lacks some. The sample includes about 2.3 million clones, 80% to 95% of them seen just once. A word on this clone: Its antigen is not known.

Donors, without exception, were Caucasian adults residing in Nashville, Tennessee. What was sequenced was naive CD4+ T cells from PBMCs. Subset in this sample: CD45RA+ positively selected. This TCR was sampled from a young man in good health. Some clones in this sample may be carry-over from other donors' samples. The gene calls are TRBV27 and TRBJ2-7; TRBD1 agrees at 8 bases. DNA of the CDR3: TGTGCCAGCAGTTTATTGGACAGGGTTTCGTACGAGCAGTACTTC. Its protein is CASSLLDRVSYEQYF.